This T cell receptor (beta chain) came from a study of Ad26.COV2.S vaccination and SARS-CoV-2 variants. Findings of the study overall: TCR breadth and depth analyses may have underestimated total T cell responses. The study found higher spike-specific TCR breadth in vaccine than placebo recipients.

Assay: immunoSEQ multiplex PCR; the TCRdb copy retains only in-frame clones and omits some. The data contain a few hundred thousand clones, around 90% of them singletons. Regarding treatment: about 20 received Ad26.COV2.S at low or high dose, single or two shots; roughly five received placebo; per-sample allocation not given. Specimens were obtained on day 63 following the first vaccine or placebo injection. Boston provided a donor who was an adult aged 18-55 years. On this clone: Its antigen is undetermined.

This CDR3 is 14 amino acids long. Trimming pared 0 bases from V and 9 bases from J, leaving 13 bases between. Germline lookup yields CDR1 SGDLS and CDR2 YYNGEE. This chain uses TRBV9 with TRBJ2-1; D gene ambiguous. The TCR sequence derives from a person between 18 and 65 years old who received the Ad26.COV2.S COVID-19 vaccine or a placebo. The specimen comprised peripheral blood, sampled in a trial of Ad26.COV2.S vaccine versus placebo. CDR3 bases: TGTGCCAGCAGCGTAGGCTTTAATGGTGCTGAGCAGTTCTTC. This codes for CASSVGFNGAEQFF.